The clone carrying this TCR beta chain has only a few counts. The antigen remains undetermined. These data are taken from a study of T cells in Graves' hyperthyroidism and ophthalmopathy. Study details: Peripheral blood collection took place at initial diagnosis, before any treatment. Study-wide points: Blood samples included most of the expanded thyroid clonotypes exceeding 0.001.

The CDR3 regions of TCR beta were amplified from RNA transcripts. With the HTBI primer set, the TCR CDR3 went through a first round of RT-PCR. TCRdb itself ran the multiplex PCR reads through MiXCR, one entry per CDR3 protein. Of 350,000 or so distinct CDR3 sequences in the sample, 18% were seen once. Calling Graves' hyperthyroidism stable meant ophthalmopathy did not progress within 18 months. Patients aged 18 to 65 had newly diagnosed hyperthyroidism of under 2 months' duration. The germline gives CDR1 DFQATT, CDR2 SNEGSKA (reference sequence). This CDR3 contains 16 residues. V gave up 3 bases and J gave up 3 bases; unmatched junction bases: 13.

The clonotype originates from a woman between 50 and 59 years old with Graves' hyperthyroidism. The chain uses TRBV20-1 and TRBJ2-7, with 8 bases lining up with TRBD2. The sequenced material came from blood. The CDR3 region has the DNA TGCAGTGCTAGTCCGCCGGGGGCGGGAGGTTACTACGAGCAGTACTTC. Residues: CSASPPGAGGYYEQYF.